These 18 T cell receptor beta chains were all obtained from the same sample, sequenced in a study of cytomegalovirus exposure and HLA in healthy donors. The PCR contained 60 Vbeta and 13 Jbeta primers. The table came from immunoSEQ multiplex PCR; TCRdb's copy has only in-frame clones and leaves some out. This sample has 80,000 to 95,000 clones, with roughly 79% found just once. The sequencing input was PBMCs. These receptors all stem from a woman in her 30s in good health and CMV-seronegative.

The chain combines TRBV7-2 with TRBJ1-3; maybe TRBD1 (6 bases). Per germline, CDR1 SGHTA and CDR2 FQGNSA. The ends were cut back, 1 base at V and 2 bases at J, with 6 bases in the middle. The length of the CDR3 is 14 residues. This CDR3 is CASSLDRAGNTIYF. The CDR3 coding sequence is TGTGCCAGCAGCTTAGACAGGGCTGGAAACACCATATATTTT.

This clone was detected only a few times. This sequence joins TRBV2 and TRBJ1-5; D call uncertain. The V end was cut by 7 bases, the J end by 4 bases, with 11 bases between. This CDR3 region has 13 residues. Per germline, CDR1 SNHLY and CDR2 FYNNEI. This CDR3 is CASTVDGNQPQHF. Written as DNA, the CDR3 is TGTGCCAGCACCGTCGACGGGAATCAGCCCCAGCATTTT.

The chain has TRBV6-4 and TRBJ2-3; 10 nucleotides agree with TRBD2. The CDR3 is 17 amino acids. Germline lookup yields CDR1 MRHNA and CDR2 SNTAGT. With 5 bases clipped from V and 1 base from J, the junction kept 9 bases outside the gene matches. The CDR3 spells CASSREIGTSGTDTQYF. As DNA, the CDR3 is TGTGCCAGCAGTCGGGAAATCGGGACTAGCGGCACAGATACGCAGTATTTT.

The V call is TRBV19, the J call TRBJ2-3; 8 bases agree with TRBD2. Germline CDR1 LNHDA, CDR2 SQIVND (reference sequence). This CDR3 is 14 amino acids long. V trimming: 2 bases; J trimming: 5 bases; junction bases outside the gene matches: 3. CDR3 nucleotides: TGTGCCAGTAGTATACCGGGGGGGGTAGATACGCAGTATTTT. Its translation: CASSIPGGVDTQYF.

To note about this clone: One end of the junction does not line up with germline, which may come from a read error. The genes are TRBV9 and TRBJ2-1; tentative D call: TRBD1 (6 bases). The CDR3 length is 16 residues. Looked up from germline, CDR1 is SGDLS and CDR2 is YYNGEE. CDR3 DNA: TGTGCCAGCAGCGTGCCGACACAGGGCTCCTCCAATGAGCAGTTCTTC. Protein product: CASSVPTQGSSNEQFF.

This chain joins TRBV28 and TRBJ2-7; 7 bases line up with TRBD2. The CDR3 has 15 residues. CDR1 is MDHEN and CDR2 is SYDVKM in the germline V gene. V shed 7 bases, J shed 2 bases, and the junction held 11 bases outside the gene matches. The CDR3 loop reads CASIEPAGNPYEQYF. The CDR3 DNA reads TGTGCCAGCATCGAACCAGCGGGGAACCCCTACGAGCAGTACTTC.

V gene TRBV5-1 combines with J gene TRBJ2-5; 11 bases fit TRBD2. Germline CDR1 is SGHRS and CDR2 is YFSETQ. This CDR3 has 17 amino acids. The V and J ends lost 0 bases and 5 bases, in that order; junction bases with no gene match: 9. CDR3 protein: CASSLGASGRNDETQYF. CDR3 sequence (DNA): TGCGCCAGCAGCTTGGGGGCTAGCGGGAGGAATGATGAGACCCAGTACTTC. The entire variable domain, with the rest obtained from reference TRBV5-1 and TRBJ2-5, is as follows: KAGVTQTPRYLIKTRGQQVTLSCSPISGHRSVSWYQQTPGQGLQFLFEYFSETQRNKGNFPGRFSGRQFSNSRSEMNVSTLELGDSALYLCASSLGASGRNDETQYFGPGTRLLVL.

The count of this clone is one. J is TRBJ1-6 and V is TRBV6-5; 8 bases match TRBD1. Looked up from germline, CDR1 is MNHEY and CDR2 is SVGAGI. CDR3 size: 14 residues. V lost 5 bases, J lost 9 bases, and 6 bases stayed unmatched. CDR3 in DNA: TGTGCCAGCAGTACGACAGGGGAAGGTTCACCCCTCCACTTT. Protein: CASSTTGEGSPLHF.

This clone appeared a few times. The rearrangement joins TRBV4-2 to TRBJ2-7; 7 bases agree with TRBD2. The trim removed 1 base at V and 0 bases at J, leaving 3 bases unmatched. Germline V CDR1 and CDR2: LGHNA, YNFKEQ. CDR3 length: 15 residues. DNA of the CDR3: TGTGCCAGCAGCCAAGCAGCGGGACCCTCCTACGAGCAGTACTTC. It is translated as CASSQAAGPSYEQYF.

This clone occurred once. V and J are TRBV11-3 and TRBJ2-5; 13 positions match TRBD2. The V and J ends lost 1 base and 4 bases, in that order; junction bases with no gene match: 9. Germline values: CDR1 SGHNT, CDR2 YENEEA. There are 18 residues in the CDR3. The CDR3 protein is CASSLGRTSGRGGETQYF. The CDR3 DNA reads as TGTGCCAGCAGCTTAGGCCGGACTAGCGGGAGAGGGGGAGAGACCCAGTACTTC.

The V and J genes are TRBV18 and TRBJ2-7; D remains unclear. CDR1 KGHSH and CDR2 LQKENI come from the germline V gene. V gave up 3 bases and J gave up 3 bases, with 9 bases separating them. The CDR3 has 13 residues. The CDR3 DNA reads TGTGCCAGCTCACCGAACGAGCTCTACGAGCAGTACTTC. Residues: CASSPNELYEQYF.

V and J are TRBV28 and TRBJ2-7; 7 bases line up with TRBD2. The J call may be in error: the DNA end matches TRBJ2-5 better. The germline CDR1 and CDR2 sequences are MDHEN and SYDVKM. The CDR3 spans 14 residues. The CDR3 protein is CASSLWAGVETQYF. The CDR3 DNA is TGTGCCAGCAGTTTATGGGCGGGAGTGGAGACCCAGTACTTC.

The rearrangement uses TRBV7-2 and TRBJ2-7, with 12 bases identical to TRBD1. This CDR3 region has 17 residues. V trimming: 5 bases; J trimming: 6 bases; junction bases outside the gene matches: 14. Germline V gene data show CDR1 as SGHTA and CDR2 as FQGNSA. The CDR3 region has the DNA TGTGCCAGCAGCCCCACCACCGGGACAGGGGGCTCATCCGAGCAGTACTTC. Translating it yields CASSPTTGTGGSSEQYF.

This chain joins TRBV7-6 and TRBJ2-3; D might be TRBD1 (6 bases). Between the trimmed V and J ends, which lost 3 bases and 3 bases, there was a span of 10 bases. The CDR3 spans 14 residues. Looked up from germline, CDR1 is SGHVS and CDR2 is FNYEAQ. CDR3 in DNA: TGTGCCAGCAGCTTTCGACAGGTGACAGATACGCAGTATTTT. It specifies CASSFRQVTDTQYF.

This clone was observed a few times. The chain combines TRBV7-9 with TRBJ2-6; 8 bases line up with TRBD1. CDR1 is SEHNR, CDR2 FQNEAQ, per germline (reference sequence). Trimming at V came to 2 bases and at J to 1 base, leaving 4 bases not matched to a gene. CDR3 length equals 17 residues. The DNA for the CDR3 is TGTGCCAGCAGCTTACAGACAGGGGCGTCTGGGGCCAACGTCCTGACTTTC. Amino acid sequence: CASSLQTGASGANVLTF.

The V gene is TRBV10-3, the J gene TRBJ2-3, with 7 bases that match TRBD2. The trim removed 3 bases at V and 2 bases at J, leaving 2 bases unmatched. Germline CDR1 reads ENHRY; CDR2 reads SYGVKD. CDR3 size: 14 residues. This CDR3 is CAISEAGPTDTQYF. The CDR3 coding sequence is TGTGCCATCAGTGAAGCGGGGCCCACAGATACGCAGTATTTT.

This clone was detected only a few times. The chain uses TRBV30 and TRBJ1-4; 9 bases are a match to TRBD1. The CDR3 covers 14 residues. J was trimmed by 9 bases and V by 3 bases; bases with no gene match: 8. The germline gives CDR1 GTSNPN, CDR2 SVGIG (reference sequence). DNA of the CDR3: TGTGCCTGGAGGACCCCCGGACAGGGGCAAAAACTGTTTTTT. Residues: CAWRTPGQGQKLFF.

The count of this clone is one. The rearrangement joins TRBV9 to TRBJ2-3; a weak D match, TRBD2 (6 bases). Germline CDR1 and CDR2: SGDLS and YYNGEE. Between the trimmed V and J ends, which lost 3 bases and 0 bases, there was a span of 14 bases. The CDR3 consists of 16 residues. The CDR3 sequence is CASSDRTGLSTDTQYF. CDR3 DNA sequence: TGTGCCAGCAGCGACCGGACGGGACTTAGCACAGATACGCAGTATTTT.